This TCR beta chain was identified during a study of identical twins. This CDR3 is 14 amino acids long. V was shortened by 3 bases and J by 0 bases, with 8 bases between the two germline ends. In its sample, this clonotype was seen many times. Its specificity is not known. TCRdb redid the calling of the 5' RACE reads with MiXCR, one entry per CDR3 protein. The sample consists of around 1.7 million distinct CDR3 sequences, less than 35% of them appearing once. Regarding the study as a whole: Invariant MAIT and iNKT cells may have partly biased zero-insertion analyses.

V gene TRBV12-3 or TRBV12-4 combines with J gene TRBJ1-1, with D hard to call. The source is a newborn girl in good health. Specimen: cord blood. CDR3 bases: TGTGCCAGCAGTTTCCGCACAGTGAACACTGAAGCTTTCTTT. Its protein product is CASSFRTVNTEAFF.